The next 17 T cell receptor beta chains were all read from a single sample in a study of shared clonotypes between healthy human individuals. Using immunoSEQ multiplex PCR, the repertoire was profiled, and TCRdb retains in-frame clones only, with some absent. The repertoire consists of more than 150,000 clones, with about 93% occurring once and the leading ten covering 0.067%. The material sequenced was naive CD4+ T cells sorted from blood. Subset described: CD45RA+ positively selected. Source of these receptors: a woman in her thirties in good health.

This clone appeared a single time. V usage is TRBV15 and J usage is TRBJ1-5, with a weak D call TRBD1 (6 bases). Germline values: CDR1 LNHNV, CDR2 YYDKDF (reference sequence). CDR3 length: 14 residues. Trimming shortened V by 6 bases and J by 8 bases, and 17 bases separated the two germline ends. CDR3 nucleotides: TGTGCCACCAGAGAACAGGGCCCTCGTGAGCCCCAGCATTTT. Translated: CATREQGPREPQHF.

The J gene is TRBJ2-1, the V gene TRBV28; 9 bases agree with TRBD2. CDR3 length equals 13 residues. Germline V gene sequence: CDR1 MDHEN, CDR2 SYDVKM. V dropped 5 bases and J dropped 8; count of bases not matched to a gene: 4. CDR3 residues: CASSGGGGDEQFF. The CDR3 nucleotides are TGTGCCAGCAGTGGAGGCGGGGGGGATGAGCAGTTCTTC.

V is TRBV6-5 and J is TRBJ2-1, with D possibly being TRBD2 (6 bases). Looked up from germline, CDR1 is MNHEY and CDR2 is SVGAGI. Trimming left V 8 bases short and J 5 bases short, with 19 bases between. The CDR3 is made up of 15 amino acids. Written as DNA, the CDR3 is TGTGCCAGCGCGGTAGCGGCCGATATCAACAATGAGCAGTTCTTC. It is translated as CASAVAADINNEQFF.

The CDR3 DNA sequence: TGTGCCAGCAGTGGACCCGGGACTAGCGGGAGGTACGAGCAGTACTTC. Protein sequence: CASSGPGTSGRYEQYF. This chain connects TRBV6-1 to TRBJ2-5; 15 positions agree with TRBD2. The assigned J gene may be wrong: the sequence end matches TRBJ2-7 better. The CDR3 is 16 residues long. Germline V gene data show CDR1 as MNHNS and CDR2 as SASEGT.

This chain's CDR3 is CASTQGGETQYF. The CDR3 DNA reads as TGTGCCAGCACACAGGGAGGAGAGACCCAGTACTTC. The chain recombines TRBV13 with TRBJ2-5; D assignment may be TRBD1 or TRBD2 (6 bases each). Trimming stripped 7 bases from V and 4 bases from J, with 10 bases between. Germline V gives CDR1 PRHDT, CDR2 FYEKMQ (reference sequence). This CDR3 has 12 residues.

J is TRBJ2-3 and V is TRBV18; TRBD2 matches at 9 bases. This CDR3 contains 16 residues. The germline V gene has CDR1 KGHSH and CDR2 LQKENI. The trim removed 1 base at V and 1 base at J, leaving 3 bases unmatched. The CDR3 coding sequence is TGTGCCAGCTCACCACAAGCGGGAGGTGGCACAGATACGCAGTATTTT. The encoded protein is CASSPQAGGGTDTQYF. Full variable domain (rest looked up from reference TRBV18 and TRBJ2-3): NAGVMQNPRHLVRRRGQEARLRCSPMKGHSHVYWYRQLPEEGLKFMVYLQKENIIDESGMPKERFSAEFPKEGPSILRIQQVVRGDSAAYFCASSPQAGGGTDTQYFGPGTRLTVL.

The chain links TRBV5-1 to TRBJ2-5; TRBD2 might be the D (5 bases). CDR1 SGHRS and CDR2 YFSETQ come from the germline V gene. This CDR3 region has 15 residues. V dropped 1 base and J dropped 3 bases, with 13 bases sitting between them. CDR3 sequence (DNA): TGCGCCAGCAGCTTGTGGGTCGGGAAGGAAGAGACCCAGTACTTC. Amino acid sequence: CASSLWVGKEETQYF. Drawing the rest from reference TRBV5-1 and TRBJ2-5, the complete variable domain is KAGVTQTPRYLIKTRGQQVTLSCSPISGHRSVSWYQQTPGQGLQFLFEYFSETQRNKGNFPGRFSGRQFSNSRSEMNVSTLELGDSALYLCASSLWVGKEETQYFGPGTRLLVL.

The CDR3, as DNA: TGTGCCAGCAGTCCATTTTCGGTCCTAGCGGGAGGTTACGAGCAGTACTTC. Its protein is CASSPFSVLAGGYEQYF. The V and J genes are TRBV27 and TRBJ2-7; 11 positions match TRBD2. This CDR3 has 17 amino acids. Germline V lookup: CDR1 MNHEY, CDR2 SMNVEV (reference sequence). V lost 5 bases to trimming and J lost 4 bases; unmatched junction nucleotides: 13.

This clone was counted between two and nine times. The chain employs TRBV7-9 and TRBJ2-7; D possibly corresponds to TRBD2 (6 bases). CDR3 length: 16 amino acids. In germline, CDR1 is SEHNR, CDR2 FQNEAQ (reference sequence). The V end lost 1 base, the J end lost 5 bases, and 18 bases lay between the germline ends. Here the CDR3 DNA reads TGTGCCAGCAGCTTAGGGGGGGAGGTGGCGGCAGACGAGCAGTACTTC. Residues: CASSLGGEVAADEQYF.

V usage is TRBV10-1 and J usage is TRBJ2-7; 14 nucleotides line up with TRBD2. In germline, CDR1 is WNHNN, CDR2 SYGVQD (reference sequence). This CDR3 comprises 17 residues. J lost 7 bases, V lost 3 bases, and 11 bases had no gene match. CDR3 sequence: CASSDPGTSGSLPEQYF. In nucleotides, the CDR3 is TGCGCCAGCAGTGACCCGGGGACTAGCGGGAGTCTGCCAGAGCAGTACTTC.

V is TRBV20-1 and J is TRBJ2-1; D unresolved. The CDR3 has 11 residues. CDR1 and CDR2 from the germline V gene are DFQATT and SNEGSKA (reference sequence). V lost 3 bases and J 9 bases, leaving 9 bases between the germline ends. CDR3: CSASRAGEQFF. The CDR3 DNA follows: TGCAGTGCTAGTAGGGCTGGTGAGCAGTTCTTC.

This clone showed up just once. The J gene is TRBJ2-7, the V gene TRBV20-1; D is unresolved. The CDR3 runs 11 residues. Per the germline V gene, CDR1 is DFQATT and CDR2 is SNEGSKA (reference sequence). V was trimmed by 5 bases and J by 6 bases, leaving 11 bases between them. The CDR3 coding sequence is TGCAGTGCTGGCCGTGTCTTCGAGCAGTACTTC. Encoded protein: CSAGRVFEQYF.

The CDR3 is CASSISPGQGADEQFF. In DNA form, the CDR3 reads TGTGCCAGTAGTATTTCCCCGGGACAGGGGGCGGATGAGCAGTTCTTC. This chain joins TRBV19 and TRBJ2-1, with TRBD1 matching 12 bases. V shed 3 bases and J 8 bases; nucleotides not matched to a gene: 8. Germline values: CDR1 LNHDA, CDR2 SQIVND (reference sequence). The CDR3 consists of 16 residues.

The CDR3 DNA sequence: TGTGCCAGCAGCCCCCGGGGCAGGGGTGGCAATCAGCCCCAGCATTTT. Its translation is CASSPRGRGGNQPQHF. The chain couples TRBV4-2 to TRBJ1-5; TRBD1 might be the D (6 bases). Germline loops: CDR1 LGHNA, CDR2 YNFKEQ. The CDR3 is made up of 16 amino acids. V was pared by 4 bases and J by 2 bases, with 15 bases between.

This clone was seen only once. This rearrangement joins TRBV28 to TRBJ2-3; the D is unclear. The CDR3 is 15 residues long. From germline, CDR1 is MDHEN and CDR2 SYDVKM. V lost 4 bases and J lost 4, with 15 bases in between. The CDR3: CASSSEPSPPDTQYF. In DNA, the CDR3 is TGTGCCAGCAGTTCCGAGCCCTCACCCCCAGATACGCAGTATTTT. Looking up the rest from reference TRBV28 and TRBJ2-3 gives the full variable domain: DVKVTQSSRYLVKRTGEKVFLECVQDMDHENMFWYRQDPGLGLRLIYFSYDVKMKEKGDIPEGYSVSREKKERFSLILESASTNQTSMYLCASSSEPSPPDTQYFGPGTRLTVL.

The chain couples TRBV9 to TRBJ2-7; the D gene is possibly TRBD1 (6 bases). The length of the CDR3 is 13 residues. Germline-derived CDR1 and CDR2 are SGDLS and YYNGEE. Trimming left V 4 bases short and J 3 bases short, with 11 bases between. The CDR3 sequence is CASSQGQFYEQYF. CDR3 nucleotides: TGTGCCAGCAGCCAGGGACAATTCTACGAGCAGTACTTC.

The chain carries TRBV19 and TRBJ2-5; D unresolved. Germline V gene sequence: CDR1 LNHDA, CDR2 SQIVND (reference sequence). The CDR3 is 13 residues long. The V end lost 1 base, the J end lost 3 bases, and 6 bases lay between the germline ends. Written as DNA, the CDR3 is TGTGCCAGTAGTATAGGACCAGAAGAGACCCAGTACTTC. Translated: CASSIGPEETQYF.